This TCR beta chain was retrieved from a study of tumor-infiltrating lymphocytes in primary liver carcinoma. Findings and caveats of the study: Significantly larger top-250-clone fractions were found in tumors than in blood (p = 0.039). Tumor-adjacent and tumor-blood pairs showed less overlap than tumor region pairs.

This CDR3 contains 16 residues. Germline V gene data show CDR1 as MNHNY and CDR2 as SVGAGI (reference sequence). As regards this clonotype: Its cognate antigen is unknown. At one end the junction does not follow the germline gene, possibly because of a read error.

Starting material for RNA and DNA co-extraction consisted of about 20-32 mg of unsorted bulk tissue. TCR beta cDNA was reverse-transcribed from about 0.45 ug of total RNA. The reaction used a constant-region primer and ProtoScript II reverse transcriptase. Researchers made the TCR beta libraries by running three nested multiplex PCR rounds with slightly modified ARM-PCR. The study ran its first two PCR rounds for nine to eleven cycles each, using TRBV1-TRBV30 forward primers and a C-beta reverse primer. Using its own MiXCR run on the multiplex PCR reads, TCRdb lists one record per CDR3 protein. The sample lists 100,000 to 150,000 distinct CDR3 sequences, 55% to 75% occurring once.

The clonotype comes from a woman in her fifties or sixties with primary liver carcinoma and hepatitis B virus infection. The chain carries TRBV6-6 and TRBJ2-7, with D possibly called TRBD1 or TRBD2 (5 bases each). Sample: liver tumor tissue from sampling region 3. Subset of the sample: tumor region T3, left-lateral pole. CDR3 sequence: CAGRRQRGRPPYEQYF. In nucleotides, the CDR3 is TGTGCCGGCAGACGACAACGGGGCAGGCCCCCTTACGAGCAGTACTTC.